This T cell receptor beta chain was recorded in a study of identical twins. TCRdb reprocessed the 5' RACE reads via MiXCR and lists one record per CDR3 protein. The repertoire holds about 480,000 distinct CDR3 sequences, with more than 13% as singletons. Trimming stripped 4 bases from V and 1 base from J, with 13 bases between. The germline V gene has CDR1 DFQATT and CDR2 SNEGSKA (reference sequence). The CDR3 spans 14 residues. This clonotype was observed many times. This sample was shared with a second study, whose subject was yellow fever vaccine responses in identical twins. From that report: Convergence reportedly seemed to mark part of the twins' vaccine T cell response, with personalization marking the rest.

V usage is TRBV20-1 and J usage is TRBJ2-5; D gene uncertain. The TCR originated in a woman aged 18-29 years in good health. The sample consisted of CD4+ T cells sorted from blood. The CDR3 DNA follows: TGCAGTGCTATGCGGATGCAGGCCCAAGAGACCCAGTACTTC. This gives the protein CSAMRMQAQETQYF.